Only a few counts were recorded for the clone carrying this T cell receptor beta chain. Its antigen remains unknown. The data were obtained in a study of T-cell memory formation after mild COVID-19. Notes on the study in general: Of the contracting clones, CD4+ ones lay mainly in CM and EM, and CD8+ ones in EMRA. Day 15 to 85 contracting clones showed balanced CD4/CD8; day 15 to 37 expanders favored CD4+. That cross-reactive memory joined was suggested by some responding clones appearing in pre-infection memory.

The CDR3 length is 10 residues. From germline, CDR1 is SEHNR and CDR2 FQNEAQ (reference sequence). The germline V and J ends were trimmed by 10 bases and 8 bases, with 8 bases remaining between them. TCRdb reprocessed the 5' RACE reads via MiXCR and lists one record per CDR3 protein. Found here are tens of thousands of distinct CDR3 sequences, approximately 25% of them singletons; the top ten hold around 45%. The TCR comes from a man between 18 and 35 years old who had mild COVID-19 (a few samples of this study predate the infection). Cell type and time point are not known. This chain links TRBV7-9 with TRBJ1-4, with D perhaps TRBD1 (6 bases). Source material: PBMCs or a T cell subset sorted from them (not recorded which). The CDR3 reads CATQGEKLFF. The CDR3 DNA is TGTGCCACCCAGGGGGAAAAACTGTTTTTT.